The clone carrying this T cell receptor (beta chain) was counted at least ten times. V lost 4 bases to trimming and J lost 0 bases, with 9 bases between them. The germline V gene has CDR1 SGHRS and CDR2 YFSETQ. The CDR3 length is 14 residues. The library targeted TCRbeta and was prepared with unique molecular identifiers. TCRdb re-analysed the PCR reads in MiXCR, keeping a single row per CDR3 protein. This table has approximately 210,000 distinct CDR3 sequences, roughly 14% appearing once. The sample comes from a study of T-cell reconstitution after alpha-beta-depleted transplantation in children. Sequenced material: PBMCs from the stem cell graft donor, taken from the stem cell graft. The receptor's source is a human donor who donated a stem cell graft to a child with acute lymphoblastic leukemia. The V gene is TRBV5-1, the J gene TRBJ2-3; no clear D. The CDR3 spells CASSLSSSTDTQYF. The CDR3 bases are TGCGCCAGCAGCCTTTCTAGTAGCACAGATACGCAGTATTTT.